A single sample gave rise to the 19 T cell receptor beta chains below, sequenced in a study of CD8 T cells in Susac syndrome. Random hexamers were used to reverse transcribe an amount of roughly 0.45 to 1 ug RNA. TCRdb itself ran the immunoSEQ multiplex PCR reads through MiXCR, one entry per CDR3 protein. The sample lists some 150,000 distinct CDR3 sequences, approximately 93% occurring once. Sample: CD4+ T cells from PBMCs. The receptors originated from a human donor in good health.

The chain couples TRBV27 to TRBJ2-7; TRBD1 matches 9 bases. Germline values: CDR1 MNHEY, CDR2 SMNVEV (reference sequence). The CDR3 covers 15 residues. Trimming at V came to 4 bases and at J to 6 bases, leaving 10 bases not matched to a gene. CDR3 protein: CASSSRPGTGTEQYF. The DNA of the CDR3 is TGTGCCAGCAGTTCTAGACCCGGGACAGGGACCGAGCAGTACTTC.

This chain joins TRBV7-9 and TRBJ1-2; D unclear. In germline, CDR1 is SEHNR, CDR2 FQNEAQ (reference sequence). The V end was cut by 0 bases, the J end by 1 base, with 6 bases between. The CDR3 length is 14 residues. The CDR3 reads CASSLAEVNYGYTF. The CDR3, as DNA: TGTGCCAGCAGCTTAGCAGAGGTTAACTATGGCTACACCTTC.

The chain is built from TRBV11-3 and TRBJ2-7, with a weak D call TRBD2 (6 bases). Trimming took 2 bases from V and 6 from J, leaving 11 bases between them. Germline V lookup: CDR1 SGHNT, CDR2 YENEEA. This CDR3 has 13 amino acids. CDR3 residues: CASSLSTSSEQYF. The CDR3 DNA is TGTGCCAGCAGCTTATCGACTAGTTCCGAGCAGTACTTC.

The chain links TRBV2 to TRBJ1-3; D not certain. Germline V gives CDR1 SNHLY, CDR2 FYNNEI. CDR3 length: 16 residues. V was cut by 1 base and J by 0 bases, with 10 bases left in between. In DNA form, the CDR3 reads TGTGCCAGCAGTGAAGTGTGGGCGATCTCTGGAAACACCATATATTTT. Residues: CASSEVWAISGNTIYF.

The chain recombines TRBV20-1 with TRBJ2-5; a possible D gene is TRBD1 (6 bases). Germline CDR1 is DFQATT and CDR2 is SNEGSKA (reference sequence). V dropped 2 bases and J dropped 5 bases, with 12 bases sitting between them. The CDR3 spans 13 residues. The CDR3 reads CSARLDRTETQYF. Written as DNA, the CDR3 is TGCAGTGCTAGACTGGACAGAACGGAGACCCAGTACTTC.

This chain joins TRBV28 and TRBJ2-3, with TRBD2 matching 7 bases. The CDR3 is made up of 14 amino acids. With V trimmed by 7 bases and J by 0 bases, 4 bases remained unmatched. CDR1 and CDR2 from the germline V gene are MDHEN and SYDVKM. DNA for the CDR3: TGTGCCAGCATTCTAGCGGCTAGCACAGATACGCAGTATTTT. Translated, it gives CASILAASTDTQYF.

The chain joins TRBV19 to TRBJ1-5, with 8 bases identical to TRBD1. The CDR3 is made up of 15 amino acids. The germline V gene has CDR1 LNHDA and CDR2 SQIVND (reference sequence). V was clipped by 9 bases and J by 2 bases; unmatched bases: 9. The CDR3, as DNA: TGTGCCAGCCAAACAGGGGGAAATGGCAATCAGCCCCAGCATTTT. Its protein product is CASQTGGNGNQPQHF.

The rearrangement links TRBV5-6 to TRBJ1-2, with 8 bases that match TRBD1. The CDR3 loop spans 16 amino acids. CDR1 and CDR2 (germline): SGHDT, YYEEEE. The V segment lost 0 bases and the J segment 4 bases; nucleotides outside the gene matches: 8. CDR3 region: CASSLAGRGQGYGYTF. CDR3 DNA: TGTGCCAGCAGCTTGGCGGGCAGGGGGCAGGGCTATGGCTACACCTTC.

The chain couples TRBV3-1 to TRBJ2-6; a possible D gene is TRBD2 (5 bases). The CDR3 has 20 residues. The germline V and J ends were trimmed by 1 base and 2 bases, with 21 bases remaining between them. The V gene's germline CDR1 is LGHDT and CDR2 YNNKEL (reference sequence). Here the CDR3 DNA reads TGTGCCAGCAGCCAAGGGTCTATCGCCTCGGGGTTTGCTGGGGCCAACGTCCTGACTTTC. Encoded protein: CASSQGSIASGFAGANVLTF.

CDR3 coding DNA: TGTGCCAGCACGGGACAGTCCCAAGAGACCCAGTACTTC. Its protein is CASTGQSQETQYF. The V and J genes are TRBV6-6 and TRBJ2-5, with 7 bases that match TRBD1. The V gene's germline CDR1 is MNHNY and CDR2 SVGAGI (reference sequence). V dropped 7 bases and J dropped 1; count of bases not matched to a gene: 3. The CDR3 has 13 residues.

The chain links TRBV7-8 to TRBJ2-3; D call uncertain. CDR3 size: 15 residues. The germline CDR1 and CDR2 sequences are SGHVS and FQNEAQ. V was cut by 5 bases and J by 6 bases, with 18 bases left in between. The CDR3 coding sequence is TGTGCCAGCAGCGTAAATGCCCTTATTTCCGATACGCAGTATTTT. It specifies CASSVNALISDTQYF.

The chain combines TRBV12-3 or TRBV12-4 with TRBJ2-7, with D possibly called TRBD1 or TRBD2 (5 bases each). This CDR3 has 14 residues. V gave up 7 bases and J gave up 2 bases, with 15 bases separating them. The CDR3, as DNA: TGTGCCAGCAATTCCCAGGGACCAACCTACGAGCAGTACTTC. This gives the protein CASNSQGPTYEQYF.

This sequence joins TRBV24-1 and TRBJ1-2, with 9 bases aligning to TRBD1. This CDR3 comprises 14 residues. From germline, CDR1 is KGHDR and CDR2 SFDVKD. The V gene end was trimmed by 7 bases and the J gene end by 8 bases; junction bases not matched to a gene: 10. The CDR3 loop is CATSTTGGLGGYTF. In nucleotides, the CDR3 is TGTGCCACCAGCACAACAGGGGGCTTAGGCGGCTACACCTTC.

CDR3 residues: CASSQRASSYEQYF. DNA of the CDR3: TGTGCCAGCAGCCAACGTGCGAGCTCCTACGAGCAGTACTTC. The J gene is TRBJ2-7, the V gene TRBV14; D uncertain. V was clipped by 2 bases and J by 0 bases, with 8 bases between them. Germline-derived CDR1 and CDR2 are SGHDN and FVKESK. The CDR3 spans 14 residues.

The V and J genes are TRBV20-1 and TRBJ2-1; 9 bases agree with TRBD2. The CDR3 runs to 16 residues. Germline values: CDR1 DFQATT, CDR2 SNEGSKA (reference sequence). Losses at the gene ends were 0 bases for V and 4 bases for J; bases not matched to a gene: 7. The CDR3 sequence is CSARDLLAGTYNEQFF. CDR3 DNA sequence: TGCAGTGCTAGAGATCTTCTAGCGGGAACTTACAATGAGCAGTTCTTC.

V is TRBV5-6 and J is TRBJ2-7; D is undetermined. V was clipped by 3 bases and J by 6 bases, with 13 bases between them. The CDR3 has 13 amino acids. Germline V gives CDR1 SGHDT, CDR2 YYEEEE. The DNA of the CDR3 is TGTGCCAGCAGCTCTCGTCCGGTGGGCGAGCAGTACTTC. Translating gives CASSSRPVGEQYF.

The CDR3 here is CASSRSGQTYEQYF. The CDR3 DNA sequence: TGTGCCAGCAGCCGCTCGGGACAGACCTACGAGCAGTACTTC. The chain couples TRBV4-2 to TRBJ2-7; 7 nucleotides agree with TRBD1. The CDR3 covers 14 residues. V dropped 4 bases and J dropped 2; count of bases not matched to a gene: 5. CDR1 and CDR2 from the germline V gene are LGHNA and YNFKEQ.

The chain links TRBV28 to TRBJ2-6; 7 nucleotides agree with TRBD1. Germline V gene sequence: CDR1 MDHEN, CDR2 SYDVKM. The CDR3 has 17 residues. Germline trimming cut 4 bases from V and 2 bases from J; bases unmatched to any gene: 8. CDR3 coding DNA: TGTGCCAGCAGTTCGCGCAAGACAGGGCCTGGGGCCAACGTCCTGACTTTC. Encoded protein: CASSSRKTGPGANVLTF.

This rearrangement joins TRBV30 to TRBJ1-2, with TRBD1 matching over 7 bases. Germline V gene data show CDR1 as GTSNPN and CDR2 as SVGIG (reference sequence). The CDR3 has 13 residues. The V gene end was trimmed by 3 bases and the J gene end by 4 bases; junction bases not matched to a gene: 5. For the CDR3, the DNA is TGTGCCTGGAGCGAAGGGACAGTCTATGGCTACACCTTC. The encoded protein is CAWSEGTVYGYTF. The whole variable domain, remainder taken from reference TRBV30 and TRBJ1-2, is SQTIHQWPATLVQPVGSPLSLECTVEGTSNPNLYWYRQAAGRGLQLLFYSVGIGQISSEVPQNLSASRPQDRQFILSSKKLLLSDSGFYLCAWSEGTVYGYTFGSGTRLTVV.